Detailed here is one T cell receptor beta chain. The antigen remains undetermined. Specified time point: patch test 3, about 24 weeks after DPC sensitization. The treatment is: therapeutic diphenylcyclopropenone sensitization with weekly scalp DPC. Unfractionated whole blood yielded the extracted total RNA. How the authors handled the data: Samples had a median of around 91,000 TCRs, ranging roughly 20,000 to 690,600. TCRdb used MiXCR to reprocess the RACE reads, holding one entry per CDR3 protein. In this record, the V and J calls reflect TCRdb's handling and not the investigators' own analysis. The data show fewer than 100,000 distinct CDR3 sequences, roughly 10% seen once. Unmatched junction bases numbered 5, after V lost 5 bases and J lost 2 bases. The CDR3 totals 15 residues. Looked up from germline, CDR1 is SGHVS and CDR2 is FQNEAQ. The source of the sample is a study of human T cells and chemical hapten exposure. Across the whole study: TCR yields per sample varied, mainly owing to small pooled library volume differences.

The study's findings and limits: The formation of large CDR3 similarity clusters by expanded TCRs significantly exceeded that of controls.

V and J are TRBV7-8 and TRBJ2-1; 8 nucleotides line up with TRBD2. The sequence derives from a woman aged 30 to 39 with alopecia areata. Some clones in this sample may be carry-over from other donors' samples. The source was whole blood, collected in connection with sensitization to the hapten diphenylcyclopropenone (DPC). The CDR3 region has the DNA TGTGCCAGCAGCCGAGGACTAGCAGCCTACAATGAGCAGTTCTTC. Encoded protein: CASSRGLAAYNEQFF.